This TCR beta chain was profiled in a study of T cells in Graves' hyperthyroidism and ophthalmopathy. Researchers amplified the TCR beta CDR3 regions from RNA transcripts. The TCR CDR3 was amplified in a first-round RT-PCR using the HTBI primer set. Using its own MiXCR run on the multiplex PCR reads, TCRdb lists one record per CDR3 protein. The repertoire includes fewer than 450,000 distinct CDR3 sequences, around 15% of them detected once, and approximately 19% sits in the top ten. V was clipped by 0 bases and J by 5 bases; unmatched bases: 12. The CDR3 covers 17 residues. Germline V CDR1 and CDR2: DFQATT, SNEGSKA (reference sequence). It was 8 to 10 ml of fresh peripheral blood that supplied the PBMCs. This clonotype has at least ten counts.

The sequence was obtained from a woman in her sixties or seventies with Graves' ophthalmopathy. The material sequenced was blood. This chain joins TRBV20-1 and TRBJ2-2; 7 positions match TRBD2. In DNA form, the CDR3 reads TGCAGTGCTAGAGATAAAGGGAGGGGATCTCAGACCGGGGAGCTGTTTTTT. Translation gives CSARDKGRGSQTGELFF.